The 15 T cell receptor beta chains in this list originate from one sample, sequenced in a study of T cell responses to AZD1222 COVID-19 vaccine. Produced via immunoSEQ multiplex PCR; TCRdb's table is partial and in-frame only. The sample carries about 110,000 clones, roughly 89% recorded once. Specimen: peripheral blood, collected on day 0 of AZD1222 vaccination. These receptors were obtained from an adult in good health.

This chain uses TRBV6-2 or TRBV6-3 with TRBJ2-7, with TRBD2 matching over 14 bases. The V and J ends lost 6 bases and 5 bases, in that order; junction bases with no gene match: 9. The CDR3 has 16 amino acids. Germline V CDR1 and CDR2: MNHEY, SVGEGT. Here the CDR3 DNA reads TGTGCCAGCAGCCTCGGACTAGCGGGGGGTCGTAACGAGCAGTACTTC. It codes for CASSLGLAGGRNEQYF.

This chain connects TRBV13 to TRBJ1-6, with D tentatively TRBD1 (5 bases). The ends were cut back, 2 bases at V and 9 bases at J, with 14 bases in the middle. Looked up from germline, CDR1 is PRHDT and CDR2 is FYEKMQ (reference sequence). The CDR3 loop spans 15 amino acids. The CDR3 loop reads CASSLRPGVGSPLHF. CDR3 nucleotide sequence: TGTGCCAGCAGCTTACGGCCGGGGGTCGGTTCACCCCTCCACTTT. The whole variable domain, filled in from reference TRBV13 and TRBJ1-6, reads AAGVIQSPRHLIKEKRETATLKCYPIPRHDTVYWYQQGPGQDPQFLISFYEKMQSDKGSIPDRFSAQQFSDYHSELNMSSLELGDSALYFCASSLRPGVGSPLHFGNGTRLTVT.

V gene TRBV6-2 or TRBV6-3 combines with J gene TRBJ1-1; tentative D call: TRBD1 (6 bases). V was shortened by 4 bases and J by 5 bases, with 23 bases between the two germline ends. CDR1 is MNHEY, CDR2 SVGEGT, per germline. There are 17 residues in the CDR3. The CDR3 DNA reads as TGTGCCAGCAGTTTTTTACAGGGTATAGCCTCGGGAACTGAAGCTTTCTTT. Protein product: CASSFLQGIASGTEAFF.

J is TRBJ2-7 and V is TRBV3-1 (or the pseudogene TRBV3-2); the match to TRBD2 covers 8 bases. This CDR3 region has 15 residues. CDR1 is LGHDT and CDR2 is YNNKEL in the germline V gene (reference sequence). With V trimmed by 4 bases and J by 5 bases, 10 bases remained unmatched. CDR3 coding DNA: TGTGCCAGCAGCCGGGACGGGGCGGGGGGTAACGAGCAGTACTTC. Amino acids: CASSRDGAGGNEQYF.

The J gene is TRBJ1-2, the V gene TRBV7-2; D may be TRBD1 (5 bases). CDR3 length equals 17 residues. Between the trimmed V and J ends, which lost 4 bases and 2 bases, there was a span of 20 bases. CDR1 SGHTA and CDR2 FQGNSA come from the germline V gene. Here the CDR3 reads CASSSRTRDGGNYGYTF. CDR3 DNA: TGTGCCAGCAGCTCACGGACCCGGGACGGGGGAAACTATGGCTACACCTTC.

The CDR3 loop is CASSFRAATNEKLFF. In nucleotides, the CDR3 is TGTGCCAGCAGTTTCCGCGCAGCAACTAATGAAAAACTGTTTTTT. The chain recombines TRBV27 with TRBJ1-4, with unresolved D. The V and J ends lost 3 bases and 0 bases respectively, with 8 bases between them. The CDR3 runs 15 residues. From germline, CDR1 is MNHEY and CDR2 SMNVEV (reference sequence).

The chain uses TRBV4-3 and TRBJ2-7; D is uncertain. Germline loops: CDR1 LGHNA, CDR2 YSLEER. With 1 base removed from V and 2 bases from J, the gap between germline ends came to 9 bases. The CDR3 is 14 amino acids. This CDR3 is CASSQGDPAYEQYF. The CDR3 region has the DNA TGCGCCAGCAGCCAAGGGGATCCGGCCTACGAGCAGTACTTC.

This clone turned up a few times. This rearrangement joins TRBV7-8 to TRBJ1-1; the match to TRBD1 covers 9 bases. This CDR3 has 16 amino acids. J gave up 0 bases and V 4 bases, and 6 bases lay outside the gene matches. Germline V gives CDR1 SGHVS, CDR2 FQNEAQ. CDR3 in DNA: TGTGCCAGCAGCTCAACAGGGGGCTGGATGAACACTGAAGCTTTCTTT. Its translation: CASSSTGGWMNTEAFF.

CDR3 DNA: TGTGCCAGCAGCGCCGACAGGAAACACTATGGCTACACCTTC. Its protein product is CASSADRKHYGYTF. J is TRBJ1-2 and V is TRBV12-1; the D call TRBD1 from the table was never checked on the DNA. TRBV12-1 is assigned pseudogene status. The CDR3 totals 14 residues.

Of note for this clone: The same CDR3 is also encoded by other DNA sequences in this sample. The chain recombines TRBV3-1 (or the pseudogene TRBV3-2) with TRBJ2-7, with D hard to call. Per germline, CDR1 LGHDT and CDR2 YNNKEL (reference sequence). With 2 bases removed from V and 4 bases from J, the gap between germline ends came to 6 bases. This CDR3 comprises 12 residues. CDR3 amino acids: CASSQRKYEQYF. The CDR3, as DNA: TGTGCCAGCAGCCAAAGAAAGTACGAGCAGTACTTC.

The V gene is TRBV12-3 or TRBV12-4, the J gene TRBJ1-2; TRBD1 is a possible D gene (6 bases). The V end was cut by 5 bases, the J end by 4 bases, with 8 bases between. The CDR3 consists of 12 residues. The CDR3 is CASSGGGYGYTF. The CDR3 DNA is TGTGCCAGCAGTGGAGGGGGCTATGGCTACACCTTC.

This clone appeared a few times. CDR3 sequence: CASSERLAGLTGELFF. In DNA form, the CDR3 reads TGTGCCAGCAGTGAAAGGCTAGCGGGGCTCACCGGGGAGCTGTTTTTT. This chain connects TRBV2 to TRBJ2-2, with 9 bases aligning to TRBD2. The CDR3 loop spans 16 amino acids. Germline CDR1 reads SNHLY; CDR2 reads FYNNEI. V lost 2 bases, J lost 4 bases, and 5 bases stayed unmatched.

CDR3 DNA sequence: TGTGCCAGCAGCTACGACGGCAGGGAATCCCCTTTTTTT. Translation gives CASSYDGRESPFF. This chain uses TRBV7-2 with TRBJ1-4; D possibly corresponds to TRBD1 (5 bases). CDR3 length equals 13 residues. The V gene lost 4 bases and the J gene lost 17 bases, with 20 bases spanning the gap. Germline loops: CDR1 SGHTA, CDR2 FQGNSA.

The chain recombines TRBV6-2 or TRBV6-3 with TRBJ2-3; D is uncertain. Germline V gene sequence: CDR1 MNHEY, CDR2 SVGEGT. V lost 2 bases and J 4 bases, leaving 4 bases between the germline ends. CDR3 size: 12 residues. Written as DNA, the CDR3 is TGTGCCAGCAGTTACGGGTCAGATACGCAGTATTTT. Protein: CASSYGSDTQYF.

The V and J genes are TRBV4-1 and TRBJ2-3; TRBD1 aligns across 7 bases. The CDR3 runs 16 residues. Germline V gives CDR1 MGHRA, CDR2 YSYEKL. V was pared by 5 bases and J by 1 base, with 9 bases of the junction left unmatched. The CDR3 is CASSTATGSGTDTQYF. DNA for the CDR3: TGCGCCAGCAGCACCGCGACAGGGTCGGGCACAGATACGCAGTATTTT.